The present T cell receptor (beta chain) was sequenced within a study of T cell repertoires in cytomegalovirus infection. On the study more broadly: Indicated by public TCR beta signatures were CMV infection and matching HLA type.

From the reads, TCRdb called clonotypes with MiXCR, one entry per CDR3 protein. The table records fewer than 400,000 distinct CDR3 sequences, roughly 20% of them present only once. V was clipped by 2 bases and J by 1 base, with 14 bases between them. Germline V gene sequence: CDR1 MNHGY, CDR2 SAAAGT. The CDR3 loop spans 16 amino acids. This clonotype originated in a human donor in good health (CMV status not recorded). Some clones in this sample may be carry-over from other donors' samples. The sample consisted of PBMCs. The rearrangement joins TRBV6-8 to TRBJ1-1; perhaps TRBD1 as D (5 bases). CDR3 bases: TGTGCCAGCAGTTACCCTAGGAGGGGTTCGAACACTGAAGCTTTCTTT. Translating gives CASSYPRRGSNTEAFF.